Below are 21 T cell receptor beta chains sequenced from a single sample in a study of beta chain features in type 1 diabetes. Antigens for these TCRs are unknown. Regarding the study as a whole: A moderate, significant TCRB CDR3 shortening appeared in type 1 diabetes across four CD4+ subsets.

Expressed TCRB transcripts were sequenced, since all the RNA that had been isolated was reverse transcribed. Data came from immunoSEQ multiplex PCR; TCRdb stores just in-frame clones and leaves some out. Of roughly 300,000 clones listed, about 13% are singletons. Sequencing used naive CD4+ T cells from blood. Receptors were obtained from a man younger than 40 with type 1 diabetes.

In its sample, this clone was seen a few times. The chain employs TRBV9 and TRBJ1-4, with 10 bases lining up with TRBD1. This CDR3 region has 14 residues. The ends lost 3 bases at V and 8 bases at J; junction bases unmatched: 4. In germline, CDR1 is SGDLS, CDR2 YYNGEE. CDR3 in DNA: TGTGCCAGCAGCGGACAGGGGGCGGAGGAAAAACTGTTTTTT. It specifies CASSGQGAEEKLFF.

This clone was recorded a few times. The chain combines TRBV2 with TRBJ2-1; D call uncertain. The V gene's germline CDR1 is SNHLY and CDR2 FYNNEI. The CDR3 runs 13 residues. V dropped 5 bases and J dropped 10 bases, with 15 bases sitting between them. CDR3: CASSPRVRREQFF. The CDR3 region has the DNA TGTGCCAGCAGTCCCCGGGTGAGAAGAGAGCAGTTCTTC.

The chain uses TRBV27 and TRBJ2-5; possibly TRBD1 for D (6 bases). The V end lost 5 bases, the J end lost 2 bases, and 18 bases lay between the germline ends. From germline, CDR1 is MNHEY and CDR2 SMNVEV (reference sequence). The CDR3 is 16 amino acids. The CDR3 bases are TGTGCCAGCAGTCAACACACCAGGACAGCTCAAGAGACCCAGTACTTC. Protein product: CASSQHTRTAQETQYF.

The CDR3 spells CASSFGLAGASYEQYF. The CDR3 DNA is TGTGCCAGCAGCTTCGGACTAGCCGGCGCCTCCTACGAGCAGTACTTC. The genes are TRBV7-2 and TRBJ2-7; 8 bases match TRBD2. Germline V gene data show CDR1 as SGHTA and CDR2 as FQGNSA. The CDR3 sequence is 16 residues long. Germline trimming cut 3 bases from V and 0 bases from J; bases unmatched to any gene: 7.

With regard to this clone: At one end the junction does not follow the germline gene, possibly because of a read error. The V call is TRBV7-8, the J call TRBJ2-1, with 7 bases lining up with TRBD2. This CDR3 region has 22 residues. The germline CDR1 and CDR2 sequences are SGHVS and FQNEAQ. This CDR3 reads CASSLVTSLAGEILGSYNEQFF. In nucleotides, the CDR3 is TGTGCCAGCAGTTTAGTGACATCGCTTGCGGGAGAGATTCTCGGCTCCTACAATGAGCAGTTCTTC.

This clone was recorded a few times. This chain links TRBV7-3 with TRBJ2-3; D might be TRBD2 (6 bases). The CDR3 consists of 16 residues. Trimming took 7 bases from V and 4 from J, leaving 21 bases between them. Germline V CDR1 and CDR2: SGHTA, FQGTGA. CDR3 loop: CASTRGASAGADTQYF. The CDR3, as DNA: TGTGCCAGCACCAGAGGGGCCTCAGCGGGTGCAGATACGCAGTATTTT. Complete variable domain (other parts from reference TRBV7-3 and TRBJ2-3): GAGVSQTPSNKVTEKGKYVELRCDPISGHTALYWYRQSLGQGPEFLIYFQGTGAADDSGLPNDRFFAVRPEGSVSTLKIQRTERGDSAVYLCASTRGASAGADTQYFGPGTRLTVL.

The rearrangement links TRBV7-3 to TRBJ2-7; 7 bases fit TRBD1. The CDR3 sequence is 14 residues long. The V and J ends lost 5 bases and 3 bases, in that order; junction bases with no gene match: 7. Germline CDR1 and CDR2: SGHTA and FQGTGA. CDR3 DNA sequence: TGTGCCAGCAGCGCAGGGGGACCTGGCTACGAGCAGTACTTC. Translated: CASSAGGPGYEQYF.

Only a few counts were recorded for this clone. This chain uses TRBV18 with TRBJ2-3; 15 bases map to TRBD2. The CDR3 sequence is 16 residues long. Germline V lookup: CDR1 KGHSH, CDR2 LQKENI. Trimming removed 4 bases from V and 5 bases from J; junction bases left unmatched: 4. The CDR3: CASSRGTSGRRDTQYF. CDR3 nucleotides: TGTGCCAGCTCACGCGGGACTAGCGGGAGGAGAGATACGCAGTATTTT.

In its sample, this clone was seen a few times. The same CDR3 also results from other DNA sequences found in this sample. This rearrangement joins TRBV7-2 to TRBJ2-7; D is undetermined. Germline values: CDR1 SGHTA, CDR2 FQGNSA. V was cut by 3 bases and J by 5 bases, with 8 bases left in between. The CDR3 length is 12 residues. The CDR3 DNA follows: TGTGCCAGCAGCTTGTTACGGGACGAGCAGTACTTC. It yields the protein CASSLLRDEQYF.

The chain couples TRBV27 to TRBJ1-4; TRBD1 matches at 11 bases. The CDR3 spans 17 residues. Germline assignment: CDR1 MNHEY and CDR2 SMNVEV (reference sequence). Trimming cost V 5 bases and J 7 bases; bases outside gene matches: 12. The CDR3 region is CASSTVRTGGAGEKLFF. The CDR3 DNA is TGTGCCAGCAGTACAGTTCGGACAGGGGGCGCGGGTGAAAAACTGTTTTTT.

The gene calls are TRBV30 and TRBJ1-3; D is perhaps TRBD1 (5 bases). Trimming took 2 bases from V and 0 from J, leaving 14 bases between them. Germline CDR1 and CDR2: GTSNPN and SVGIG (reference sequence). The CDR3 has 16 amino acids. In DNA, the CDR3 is TGTGCCTGGAGTAAGGGCAGGGCGCTCTCTGGAAACACCATATATTTT. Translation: CAWSKGRALSGNTIYF.

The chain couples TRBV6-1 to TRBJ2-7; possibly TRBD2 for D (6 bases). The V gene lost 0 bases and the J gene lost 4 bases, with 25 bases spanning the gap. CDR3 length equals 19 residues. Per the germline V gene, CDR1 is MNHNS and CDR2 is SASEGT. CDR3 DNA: TGTGCCAGCAGTGAAGCGCTTGGGATGAGGGGAGGCCTAGGGTACGAGCAGTACTTC. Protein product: CASSEALGMRGGLGYEQYF.

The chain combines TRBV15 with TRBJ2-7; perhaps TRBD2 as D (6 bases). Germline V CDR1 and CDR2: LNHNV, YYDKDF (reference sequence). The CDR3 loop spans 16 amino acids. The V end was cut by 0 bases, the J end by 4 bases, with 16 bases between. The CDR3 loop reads CATSRDGGSGKYEQYF. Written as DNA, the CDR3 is TGTGCCACCAGCAGAGATGGGGGGAGCGGAAAATACGAGCAGTACTTC.

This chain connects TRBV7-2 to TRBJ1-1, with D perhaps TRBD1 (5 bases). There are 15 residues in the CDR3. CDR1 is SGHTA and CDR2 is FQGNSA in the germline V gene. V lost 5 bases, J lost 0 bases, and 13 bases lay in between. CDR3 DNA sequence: TGTGCCAGCAGCCCGCGACAGAACTTGAACACTGAAGCTTTCTTT. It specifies CASSPRQNLNTEAFF.

The CDR3 spells CAWTDGRGTEAFF. In DNA form, the CDR3 reads TGTGCCTGGACAGACGGCCGGGGCACTGAAGCTTTCTTT. V gene TRBV30 combines with J gene TRBJ1-1; D unclear. Germline assignment: CDR1 GTSNPN and CDR2 SVGIG (reference sequence). CDR3 length equals 13 residues. The V and J ends lost 4 bases and 4 bases respectively, with 13 bases between them.

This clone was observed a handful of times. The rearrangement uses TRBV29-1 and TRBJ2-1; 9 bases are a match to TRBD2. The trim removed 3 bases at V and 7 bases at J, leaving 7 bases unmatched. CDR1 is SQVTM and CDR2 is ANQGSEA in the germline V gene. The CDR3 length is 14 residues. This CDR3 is CSVDGGSGRNEQFF. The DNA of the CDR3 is TGCAGCGTTGATGGGGGTAGCGGGAGAAATGAGCAGTTCTTC.

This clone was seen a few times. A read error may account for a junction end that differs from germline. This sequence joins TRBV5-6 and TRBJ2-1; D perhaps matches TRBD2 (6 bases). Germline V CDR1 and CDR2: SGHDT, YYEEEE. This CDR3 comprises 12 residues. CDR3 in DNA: TGTGCCAGCAGCCGCAGCACGGGAGTTGGGCTCTTC. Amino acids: CASSRSTGVGLF. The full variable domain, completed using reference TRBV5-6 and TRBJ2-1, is DAGVTQSPTHLIKTRGQQVTLRCSPKSGHDTVSWYQQALGQGPQFIFQYYEEEERQRGNFPDRFSGHQFPNYSSELNVNALLLGDSALYLCASSRSTGVGLFGPGTRLTVL.

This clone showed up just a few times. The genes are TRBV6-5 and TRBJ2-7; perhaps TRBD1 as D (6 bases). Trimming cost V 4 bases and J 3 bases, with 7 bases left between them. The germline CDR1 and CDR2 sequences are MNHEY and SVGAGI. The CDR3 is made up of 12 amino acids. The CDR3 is CASSSQGYEQYF. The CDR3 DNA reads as TGTGCCAGCAGTTCACAGGGCTACGAGCAGTACTTC.

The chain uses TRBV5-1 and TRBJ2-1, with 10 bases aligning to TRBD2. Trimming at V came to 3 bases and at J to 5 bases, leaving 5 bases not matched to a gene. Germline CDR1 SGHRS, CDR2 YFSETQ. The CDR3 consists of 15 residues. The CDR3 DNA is TGCGCCAGCAGCTCCCTAGCGGGAGTCAACAATGAGCAGTTCTTC. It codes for CASSSLAGVNNEQFF.

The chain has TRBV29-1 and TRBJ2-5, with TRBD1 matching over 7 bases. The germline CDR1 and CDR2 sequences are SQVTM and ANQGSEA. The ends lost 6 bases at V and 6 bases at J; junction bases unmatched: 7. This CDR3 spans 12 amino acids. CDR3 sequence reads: CSVATGTKTQYF. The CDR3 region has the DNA TGCAGCGTCGCGACAGGGACAAAGACCCAGTACTTC.

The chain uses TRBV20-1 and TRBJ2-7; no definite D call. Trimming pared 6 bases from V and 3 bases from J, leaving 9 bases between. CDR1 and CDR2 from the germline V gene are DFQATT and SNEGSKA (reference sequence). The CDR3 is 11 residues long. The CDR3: CSARPLYEQYF. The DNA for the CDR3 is TGCAGTGCCAGGCCTCTCTACGAGCAGTACTTC.